This TCR beta chain emerged from a study of cytomegalovirus exposure and HLA in healthy donors. This clone showed up just once. The germline gives CDR1 LNHDA, CDR2 SQIVND (reference sequence). V lost 10 bases to trimming and J lost 7 bases, with 10 bases between them. This CDR3 is 10 amino acids long. The PCR employed 60 Vbeta primers together with 13 Jbeta primers. The data were produced by immunoSEQ multiplex PCR, yet TCRdb's version contains in-frame clones alone and is incomplete. The sample records 200,000 to 250,000 clones, more than 75% being singletons. The J gene is TRBJ1-1, the V gene TRBV19, with D possibly TRBD1 on 6 matching bases. The sample comprised PBMCs. The sequence came from a human donor in good health. The CDR3 region is CATRTDEAFF. The DNA for the CDR3 is TGTGCCACCAGGACAGATGAAGCTTTCTTT.